This record looks at one TCR beta chain sequence and its context. It was with a sample-barcoded 5' primer and a J-beta primer mix that a second PCR of about 6 to 12 cycles was run. The template-switch adaptor, which had 12 random nucleotides, put a tag on each cDNA molecule. TCRdb reprocessed the 5' RACE reads via MiXCR and lists one record per CDR3 protein. The sample shows around 1,000,000 distinct CDR3 sequences, under 30% of them seen only once. The data are from a study of blood T cells in healthy people across ages. Looking at the study overall: Capture via template switching afforded approximately one barcoded beta molecule per two T cells.

V was trimmed by 7 bases and J by 2 bases, leaving 11 bases between them. The CDR3 runs to 13 residues. Germline CDR1 is MNHNS and CDR2 is SASEGT. The same data also contributed to another study, on T cells of mothers and their children.

The sequence was obtained from a girl aged 2-10 years in good health. Sequences were obtained from blood. This chain links TRBV6-1 with TRBJ1-1; no clear D gene. The CDR3 DNA follows: TGTGCCAGCACGTGGTCGGGTAACACTGAAGCTTTCTTT. The encoded protein is CASTWSGNTEAFF.